This T cell receptor beta chain was profiled in a study of cytomegalovirus exposure and HLA in healthy donors. On this clone: Its antigen is currently unknown.

Regarding the study as a whole: Cytomegalovirus association was listed for 170 or so TCR beta chains.

The PCR employed 60 Vbeta primers together with 13 Jbeta primers. Data came from immunoSEQ multiplex PCR; TCRdb stores just in-frame clones and leaves some out. The sample includes some 120,000 clones, around 70% seen only once; the top ten take roughly 8.7%. Germline V gene lookup returns CDR1 SEHNR and CDR2 FQNEAQ (reference sequence). This CDR3 region has 13 residues. The V and J ends lost 6 bases and 5 bases, in that order; junction bases with no gene match: 5. All donors participated as healthy donors of bone marrow. The chain joins TRBV7-9 to TRBJ2-3, with TRBD1 matching 7 bases. This clonotype was obtained from a man aged 25-45 years in good health and CMV-seropositive. The specimen was PBMCs. Here the CDR3 reads CASSMNRGDTQYF. CDR3 coding DNA: TGTGCCAGCAGTATGAACAGGGGAGATACGCAGTATTTT. Drawing the rest from reference TRBV7-9 and TRBJ2-3, the complete variable domain is DTGVSQNPRHKITKRGQNVTFRCDPISEHNRLYWYRQTLGQGPEFLTYFQNEAQLEKSRLLSDRFSAERPKGSFSTLEIQRTEQGDSAMYLCASSMNRGDTQYFGPGTRLTVL.